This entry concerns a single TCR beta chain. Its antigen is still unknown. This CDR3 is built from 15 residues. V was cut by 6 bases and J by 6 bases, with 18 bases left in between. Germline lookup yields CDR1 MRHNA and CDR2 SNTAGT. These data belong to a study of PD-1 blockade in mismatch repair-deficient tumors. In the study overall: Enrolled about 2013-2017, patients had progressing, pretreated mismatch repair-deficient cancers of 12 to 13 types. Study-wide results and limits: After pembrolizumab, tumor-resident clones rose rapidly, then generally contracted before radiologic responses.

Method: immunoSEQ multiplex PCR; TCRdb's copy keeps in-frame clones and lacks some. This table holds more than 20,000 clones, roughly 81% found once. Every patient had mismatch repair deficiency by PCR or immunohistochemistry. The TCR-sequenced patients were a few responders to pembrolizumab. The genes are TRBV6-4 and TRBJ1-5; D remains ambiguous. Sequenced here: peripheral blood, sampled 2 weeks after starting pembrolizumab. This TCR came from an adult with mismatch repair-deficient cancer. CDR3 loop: CASSASDGGGQPQHF. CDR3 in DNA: TGTGCCAGCAGCGCCTCCGACGGAGGTGGTCAGCCCCAGCATTTT.